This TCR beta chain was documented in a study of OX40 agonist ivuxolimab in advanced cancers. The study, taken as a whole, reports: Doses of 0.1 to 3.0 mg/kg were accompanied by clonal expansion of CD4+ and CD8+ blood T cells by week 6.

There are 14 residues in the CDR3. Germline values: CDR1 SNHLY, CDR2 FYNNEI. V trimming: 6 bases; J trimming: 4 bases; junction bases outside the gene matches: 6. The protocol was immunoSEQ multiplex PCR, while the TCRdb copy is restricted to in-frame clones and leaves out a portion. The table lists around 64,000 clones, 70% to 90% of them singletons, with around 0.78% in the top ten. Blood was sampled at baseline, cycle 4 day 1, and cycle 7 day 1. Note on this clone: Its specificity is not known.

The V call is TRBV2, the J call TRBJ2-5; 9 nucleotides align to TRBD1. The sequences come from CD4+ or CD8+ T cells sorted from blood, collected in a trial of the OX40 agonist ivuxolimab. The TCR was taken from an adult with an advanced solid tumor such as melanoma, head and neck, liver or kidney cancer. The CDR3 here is CASRGQGQAETQYF. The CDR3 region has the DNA TGTGCCAGCAGAGGACAGGGGCAGGCAGAGACCCAGTACTTC.